A selection of T cell receptor beta chains follows, all from one sample in a study of beta chain features in type 1 diabetes. Sequencing used immunoSEQ multiplex PCR; TCRdb keeps in-frame clones, though not all of them. The top ten hold 0.008% to 0.011% of the sample, which has 400,000 or so clones, roughly an eighth seen once. Sequencing was carried out using naive CD4+ T cells from blood. The receptor source for this set is a woman between 18 and 29 years old with type 1 diabetes. The CDR3 runs from the conserved cysteine through the conserved F or W. Each record gives: J gene, D gene, V gene, clone size, CDR3 protein, CDR3 DNA. The D gene is left open where the match is weak. A row's size may be missing; if present it is once, few, many or a size class.

TRBJ1-6 | NA | TRBV18 | few | CASSRLESLSPLHF | TGTGCCAGCTCCCGACTCGAATCATTATCACCCCTCCACTTT
TRBJ2-7 | NA | TRBV15 | NA | CATSLVRYYYEQYF | TGTGCCACCAGCTTGGTCAGATACTACTACGAGCAGTACTTC
TRBJ2-5 | NA | TRBV18 | NA | CASSTSREETQYF | TGTGCCAGCTCAACTAGCAGAGAAGAGACCCAGTACTTC
TRBJ1-1 | NA | TRBV9 | NA | CASSVGTANTEAFF | TGTGCCAGCAGCGTAGGGACAGCAAACACTGAAGCTTTCTTT
TRBJ1-1 | TRBD1 | TRBV23-1 | few | CASSQPTGSSPTEAFF | TGCGCCAGCAGTCAACCGACAGGGTCAAGTCCGACTGAAGCTTTCTTT
TRBJ1-2 | NA | TRBV7-9 | few | CASSLGGAGYGYTF | TGTGCCAGCAGCTTAGGTGGGGCAGGGTACGGCTACACCTTC
TRBJ1-1 | TRBD1 | TRBV29-1 | NA | CSVTGTGVGRNTEAFF | TGCAGCGTGACCGGGACAGGGGTCGGCCGGAACACTGAAGCTTTCTTT
TRBJ2-7 | TRBD1 | TRBV5-1 | few | CASTWGTDYEQYF | TGCGCCAGCACTTGGGGGACAGACTACGAGCAGTACTTC
TRBJ2-3 | NA | TRBV29-1 | NA | CSVESLLSDTQYF | TGCAGCGTTGAATCCCTGTTATCAGATACGCAGTATTTT
TRBJ2-7 | TRBD1 | TRBV10-1 | NA | CASSEGRGYEQYF | TGCGCCAGCAGTGAAGGCAGGGGGTACGAGCAGTACTTC
TRBJ1-1 | NA | TRBV18 | NA | CASSQGGDTEAFF | TGTGCCAGCTCACAGGGAGGGGACACTGAAGCTTTCTTT
TRBJ2-3 | TRBD1 | TRBV9 | few | CASSGRTGVADTQYF | TGTGCCAGCAGTGGTCGGACAGGGGTGGCAGATACGCAGTATTTT
TRBJ1-2 | TRBD1 | TRBV5-6 | NA | CASSLDRVHYGYTF | TGTGCCAGCAGCTTAGACAGGGTTCACTATGGCTACACCTTC
TRBJ1-6 | TRBD1 | TRBV19 | NA | CASSVGTGNSPLHF | TGTGCCAGTAGTGTCGGGACAGGGAATTCACCCCTCCACTTT
TRBJ2-5 | TRBD2 | TRBV5-1 | NA | CASSGGSGPETQYF | TGCGCCAGCAGCGGCGGGAGCGGACCAGAGACCCAGTACTTC
TRBJ1-3 | NA | TRBV13 | NA | CASTPRAGSGNTIYF | TGTGCCAGCACTCCCAGGGCAGGCTCTGGAAACACCATATATTTT
TRBJ1-2 | TRBD1 | TRBV5-4 | NA | CASRAGTGWGYGYTF | TGTGCCAGCAGAGCCGGGACAGGCTGGGGCTATGGCTACACCTTC
TRBJ2-6 | NA | TRBV11-2 | NA | CASSLYSGANVLTF | TGTGCCAGCAGCCTTTACTCTGGGGCCAACGTCCTGACTTTC
TRBJ2-7 | NA | TRBV7-9 | NA | CASSLTGHYEQYF | TGTGCCAGCAGCTTAACGGGTCACTACGAGCAGTACTTC
TRBJ1-2 | NA | TRBV5-4 | NA | CASSSRRGANYGYTF | TGTGCCAGCAGCTCCCGCCGCGGGGCGAACTATGGCTACACCTTC
TRBJ2-3 | TRBD2 | TRBV9 | few | CASSASGRAAKTDTQYF | TGTGCCAGCAGCGCTAGCGGGAGGGCCGCTAAGACAGATACGCAGTATTTT
TRBJ2-5 | NA | TRBV27 | NA | CASYHLGAGKETQYF | TGTGCCAGCTACCACCTAGGAGCGGGTAAAGAGACCCAGTACTTC
TRBJ1-2 | NA | TRBV5-1 | NA | CASSLGQNYGYTF | TGCGCCAGCAGCTTGGGACAGAACTATGGCTACACCTTC
TRBJ2-5 | TRBD2 | TRBV5-1 | few | CASSLETSEETQYF | TGCGCCAGCAGCTTGGAAACTAGCGAAGAGACCCAGTACTTC
TRBJ1-5 | NA | TRBV28 | NA | CASRDPGLQPQHF | TGTGCCAGCAGAGACCCGGGACTTCAGCCCCAGCATTTT
TRBJ1-1 | NA | TRBV30 | NA | CAWSVLSGGNTEAFF | TGTGCCTGGAGTGTACTATCCGGGGGGAACACTGAAGCTTTCTTT
TRBJ2-2 | TRBD1 | TRBV5-1 | NA | CASSWDSRLSGELFF | TGCGCCAGCAGCTGGGACAGCCGGTTGTCCGGGGAGCTGTTTTTT
TRBJ2-7 | NA | TRBV6-5 | few | CASSSGDTIEYEQYF | TGTGCCAGCAGCAGCGGGGACACCATCGAATACGAGCAGTACTTC
TRBJ2-7 | TRBD1 | TRBV14 | NA | CASSLGRGPYEQYF | TGTGCCAGCAGCCTAGGAAGGGGGCCCTACGAGCAGTACTTC
TRBJ2-1 | TRBD2 | TRBV5-6 | few | CASSWDGLAGPLNEQFF | TGTGCCAGCAGCTGGGACGGACTAGCGGGACCTCTCAATGAGCAGTTCTTC
TRBJ2-7 | TRBD1 | TRBV18 | NA | CASSPRDRPWDEQYF | TGTGCCAGCTCCCCAAGGGACAGGCCGTGGGACGAGCAGTACTTC
TRBJ1-2 | TRBD1 | TRBV28 | few | CASLYDRDNYGYTF | TGTGCCAGCTTATACGACAGGGATAACTATGGCTACACCTTC
TRBJ2-1 | TRBD2 | TRBV28 | few | CASSPWTSGSVNEQFF | TGTGCCAGCAGTCCCTGGACTAGCGGGAGTGTCAATGAGCAGTTCTTC
TRBJ2-5 | NA | TRBV19 | NA | CASNNRLRETQYF | TGTGCCAGTAACAACAGGTTGCGGGAGACCCAGTACTTC
TRBJ1-2 | TRBD1 | TRBV7-9 | few | CASSLAETGGNGYTF | TGTGCCAGCAGCTTAGCCGAGACAGGGGGAAATGGCTACACCTTC
TRBJ1-2 | TRBD1 | TRBV19 | NA | CASSIGNRGPGYTF | TGTGCCAGTAGTATCGGTAACAGGGGGCCTGGCTACACCTTC
TRBJ2-1 | TRBD2 | TRBV18 | few | CASHSPGRGFNEQFF | TGTGCCAGCCACTCCCCGGGGCGGGGGTTCAATGAGCAGTTCTTC
TRBJ2-3 | NA | TRBV13 | NA | CASSFGRGLSTDTQYF | TGTGCCAGCAGCTTCGGGCGGGGCCTTAGCACAGATACGCAGTATTTT
TRBJ2-7 | NA | TRBV11-3 | few | CASSEGELDEQYF | TGTGCCAGCAGCGAGGGGGAGCTCGACGAGCAGTACTTC
TRBJ2-7 | NA | TRBV14 | NA | CASSQGAGTEQYF | TGTGCCAGCAGCCAAGGGGCGGGGACCGAGCAGTACTTC
TRBJ2-3 | NA | TRBV25-1 | few | CASASPGSLGGTQYF | TGTGCCAGCGCGTCTCCGGGATCACTCGGAGGTACGCAGTATTTT
TRBJ1-5 | TRBD1 | TRBV27 | NA | CASSLTASPNNRGQPQHF | TGTGCCAGCAGTTTAACCGCCTCGCCCAATAACAGGGGGCAGCCCCAGCATTTT
TRBJ1-1 | NA | TRBV6-5 | NA | CASSYRRSSTEAFF | TGTGCCAGCAGTTACCGCAGATCAAGCACTGAAGCTTTCTTT
TRBJ2-1 | NA | TRBV7-3 | NA | CASSPTSGSYNEQFF | TGTGCCAGCAGCCCAACCAGCGGCTCCTACAATGAGCAGTTCTTC